What follows are 16 T cell receptor beta chains derived from one specimen sequenced in a study of regulatory T cells in long-lasting Graves disease (dated by TCRdb to the early 2020s). Library prep was done by multiplex PCR. Sequencing relied on an Illumina HiSeq 4000. iRepertoire HTBI primers and Arm-PCR amplification of CDR3 regions were used to construct TCR beta libraries. TCRdb applied fastp at Q25 and MiXCR to the public reads, then kept only in-frame beta chains. Each entry merges the rows of one CDR3 protein and shows their most common DNA and genes. This sample is represented by over 650,000 distinct CDR3 sequences; around 30% of them were singletons. The ten largest make up about two fifths of the sample. The time point label corresponds to: persistent/refractory GD, antithyroid drugs over 5 years with positive TRAb. For both TCR sequencing and RNA sequencing, RNA was extracted from PBMCs in TRIzol.

The sample here was peripheral blood mononuclear cells (PBMCs), taken when the disease was refractory, from a patient treated with antithyroid drugs. These receptors came from a female donor with Graves disease.

Many counts were recorded for this clonotype. This chain uses TRBV2 with TRBJ2-5; 9 bases map to TRBD1. Germline V gene sequence: CDR1 SNHLY, CDR2 FYNNEI. The ends lost 5 bases at V and 4 bases at J; junction bases unmatched: 2. CDR3 length equals 13 residues. This CDR3 reads CASSRDRVETQYF. Here the CDR3 DNA reads TGTGCCAGCAGTCGGGACAGGGTAGAGACCCAGTACTTC.

V is TRBV7-7 and J is TRBJ1-4; D perhaps matches TRBD1 (5 bases). V was pared by 10 bases and J by 14 bases, with 17 bases between. The CDR3 has 11 amino acids. CDR1 and CDR2 from the germline V gene are SSHAT and FNYEAQ (reference sequence). In DNA, the CDR3 is TGTGCCACGGGGGACGGACGAGGGCTGTTTTTT. This translates into CATGDGRGLFF.

This rearrangement joins TRBV19 to TRBJ1-2; the match to TRBD1 covers 7 bases. Per the germline V gene, CDR1 is LNHDA and CDR2 is SQIVND (reference sequence). The CDR3 extends over 16 amino acids. The V gene end was trimmed by 7 bases and the J gene end by 0 bases; junction bases not matched to a gene: 11. The CDR3 nucleotides read TGTGCCAGTACCCTCACCCTGGACAGGCCTAACTATGGCTACACCTTC. Its protein product is CASTLTLDRPNYGYTF.

This chain uses TRBV25-1 with TRBJ1-4; D is possibly TRBD1 (5 bases). V dropped 6 bases and J dropped 0 bases, with 8 bases sitting between them. The germline V gene has CDR1 MGHDK and CDR2 SYGVNS. The CDR3 covers 14 residues. The CDR3 region is CASRGGSTNEKLFF. The CDR3 DNA follows: TGTGCCAGCAGGGGGGGTTCAACTAATGAAAAACTGTTTTTT.

Points on this clonotype: Just one base apart from a much larger clone, this may be a read error. The gene calls are TRBV2 and TRBJ1-5, with a possible D match to TRBD2 (6 bases). The DNA matches TRBJ2-3 better at its end, which makes the J call doubtful. The CDR3 is made up of 12 amino acids. Germline V gene data show CDR1 as SNHLY and CDR2 as FYNNEI. CDR3 loop: CARGTSNQPQYF. The CDR3 DNA is TGTGCCAGAGGTACTAGCAATCAGCCCCAGTATTTT.

This clonotype was observed a few times. The chain carries TRBV5-1 and TRBJ1-2, with TRBD1 matching over 11 bases. Germline values: CDR1 SGHRS, CDR2 YFSETQ. The CDR3 runs 14 residues. V lost 4 bases and J lost 6; bases outside the gene matches: 5. The CDR3 DNA follows: TGCGCCAGCAGCATCGGACAGGGGGCTGATGGCTACACCTTC. This codes for CASSIGQGADGYTF. The whole variable domain, filled in from reference TRBV5-1 and TRBJ1-2, reads KAGVTQTPRYLIKTRGQQVTLSCSPISGHRSVSWYQQTPGQGLQFLFEYFSETQRNKGNFPGRFSGRQFSNSRSEMNVSTLELGDSALYLCASSIGQGADGYTFGSGTRLTVV.

This clonotype was seen more than once but under ten times. This CDR3 is CASSADTRTEAFF. The CDR3 DNA reads as TGTGCCAGCAGTGCGGACACAAGGACTGAAGCTTTCTTT. The rearrangement links TRBV2 to TRBJ1-1; tentative D call: TRBD1 (5 bases). V was shortened by 4 bases and J by 5 bases, with 11 bases between the two germline ends. Germline CDR1 SNHLY, CDR2 FYNNEI. The CDR3 sequence is 13 residues long.

Details on this clonotype: Compared with germline, one end of the junction differs, possibly owing to a read error. The chain is built from TRBV12-3 or TRBV12-4 and TRBJ2-3, with TRBD2 matching 9 bases. CDR3 size: 15 residues. The CDR3 region is CASSLAGTDTDTQYF. The CDR3 DNA reads as TGTGCCAGCAGTCTAGCGGGGACCGACACAGATACGCAGTATTTT.

The genes are TRBV20-1 and TRBJ1-6; D is ambiguous. V was shortened by 0 bases and J by 5 bases, with 14 bases between the two germline ends. CDR1 is DFQATT, CDR2 SNEGSKA, per germline (reference sequence). CDR3 length: 16 residues. CDR3 amino acids: CSARDLAGVDNSPLHF. The CDR3 DNA reads TGCAGTGCTAGAGATCTGGCAGGCGTCGATAATTCACCCCTCCACTTT.

This clonotype was detected a few times. The rearrangement joins TRBV5-1 to TRBJ1-1; no clear D. Germline V lookup: CDR1 SGHRS, CDR2 YFSETQ. V was clipped by 4 bases and J by 8 bases, with 9 bases between them. The CDR3 length is 11 residues. CDR3 protein: CASSLNQEAFF. Here the CDR3 DNA reads TGCGCCAGCAGCCTGAACCAGGAAGCTTTCTTT. The variable domain in full, with the rest retrieved from reference TRBV5-1 and TRBJ1-1, is KAGVTQTPRYLIKTRGQQVTLSCSPISGHRSVSWYQQTPGQGLQFLFEYFSETQRNKGNFPGRFSGRQFSNSRSEMNVSTLELGDSALYLCASSLNQEAFFGQGTRLTVV.

This sequence joins TRBV20-1 and TRBJ1-6; 7 nucleotides align to TRBD1. In germline, CDR1 is DFQATT, CDR2 SNEGSKA (reference sequence). The V and J ends lost 6 bases and 7 bases, in that order; junction bases with no gene match: 15. CDR3 length: 16 residues. CDR3 protein: CSATTGLAGENSPLHF. The CDR3 coding sequence is TGCAGTGCCACGACAGGGCTAGCTGGGGAGAATTCACCCCTCCACTTT.

This chain connects TRBV30 to TRBJ1-2; 7 nucleotides line up with TRBD1. Losses at the gene ends were 4 bases for V and 0 bases for J; bases not matched to a gene: 2. The CDR3 has 13 residues. Per germline, CDR1 GTSNPN and CDR2 SVGIG (reference sequence). CDR3 nucleotide sequence: TGTGCCTGGACGGGACAGACTAACTATGGCTACACCTTC. It codes for CAWTGQTNYGYTF.

The table lists this clonotype with a few counts. The chain uses TRBV3-1 and TRBJ2-7, with 7 bases identical to TRBD2. The CDR3 loop spans 14 amino acids. Looked up from germline, CDR1 is LGHDT and CDR2 is YNNKEL (reference sequence). Trimming removed 3 bases from V and 0 bases from J; junction bases left unmatched: 2. In DNA form, the CDR3 reads TGTGCCAGCAGCCAGTGGGACTACTCCTACGAGCAGTACTTC. Translation gives CASSQWDYSYEQYF.

The CDR3 sequence: CASSYVGAGNTYTGELFF. The CDR3 region has the DNA TGTGCCAGCAGTTACGTAGGGGCGGGGAACACCTACACCGGGGAGCTGTTTTTT. This chain connects TRBV6-9 to TRBJ2-2; tentatively, D is TRBD2 (6 bases). Germline CDR1 is MNHGY and CDR2 is SVAAGI. V dropped 3 bases and J dropped 3 bases, with 20 bases sitting between them. The CDR3 runs to 18 residues.

This chain links TRBV15 with TRBJ2-5; D perhaps matches TRBD2 (6 bases). The V end lost 5 bases, the J end lost 2 bases, and 18 bases lay between the germline ends. The CDR3 runs 16 residues. Germline assignment: CDR1 LNHNV and CDR2 YYDKDF (reference sequence). The CDR3 reads CATSPPTWEVQETQYF. For the CDR3, the DNA is TGTGCCACCAGCCCCCCCACGTGGGAGGTTCAAGAGACCCAGTACTTC.

The J gene is TRBJ2-6, the V gene TRBV7-2, with 7 bases matching TRBD2. The CDR3 length is 17 residues. In germline, CDR1 is SGHTA, CDR2 FQGNSA. Unmatched junction bases numbered 7, after V lost 1 base and J lost 4 bases. The CDR3 DNA sequence: TGTGCCAGCAGCTTAGTTTCTGCGGGAGCAGGGGCCAACGTCCTGACTTTC. This translates into CASSLVSAGAGANVLTF. The complete variable domain, with remaining parts taken from reference TRBV7-2 and TRBJ2-6, reads GAGVSQSPSNKVTEKGKDVELRCDPISGHTALYWYRQSLGQGLEFLIYFQGNSAPDKSGLPSDRFSAERTGGSVSTLTIQRTQQEDSAVYLCASSLVSAGAGANVLTFGAGSRLTVL.